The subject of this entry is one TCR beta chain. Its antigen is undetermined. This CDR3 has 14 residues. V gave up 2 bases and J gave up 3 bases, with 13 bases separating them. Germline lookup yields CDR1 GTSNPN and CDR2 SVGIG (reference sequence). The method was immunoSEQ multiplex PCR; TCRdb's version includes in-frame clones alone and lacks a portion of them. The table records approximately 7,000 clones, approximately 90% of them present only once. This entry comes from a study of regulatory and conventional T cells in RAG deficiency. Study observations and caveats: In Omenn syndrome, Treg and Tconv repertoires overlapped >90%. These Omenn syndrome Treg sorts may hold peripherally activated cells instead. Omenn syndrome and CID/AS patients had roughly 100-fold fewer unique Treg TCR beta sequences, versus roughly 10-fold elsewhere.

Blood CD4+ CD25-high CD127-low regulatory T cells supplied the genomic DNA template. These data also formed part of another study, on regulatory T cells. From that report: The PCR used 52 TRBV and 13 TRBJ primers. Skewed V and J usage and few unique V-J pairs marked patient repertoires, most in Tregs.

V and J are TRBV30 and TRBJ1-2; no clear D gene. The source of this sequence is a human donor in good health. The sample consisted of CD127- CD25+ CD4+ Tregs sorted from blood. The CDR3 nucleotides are TGTGCCTGGAGTTCACCCTTCTATGACTATGGCTACACCTTC. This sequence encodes CAWSSPFYDYGYTF.